The rows below give T cell receptor beta chains drawn from one sample of a study of blood T cell repertoires in COVID-19. Data came from immunoSEQ multiplex PCR; TCRdb stores just in-frame clones and leaves some out. Of under 150,000 clones listed, approximately 90% are singletons. What was sequenced was peripheral blood. The receptors were gathered from a human donor in a cohort sampled during active COVID-19. Both conserved end residues are part of each CDR3. D genes are given only for firm matches. Not every row has a clone size; where given, it reads once, few, many or a size class.

d_gene	abundance	j_gene	v_gene	CDR3aa	CDR3nt
NA	NA	TRBJ2-7	TRBV19	CASSITQGPSYEQYF	TGTGCCAGTAGTATAACCCAGGGGCCCTCCTACGAGCAGTACTTC
NA	NA	TRBJ2-1	TRBV11-3	CASSFGQGRGQFF	TGTGCCAGCAGCTTCGGTCAGGGCAGGGGGCAGTTCTTC
TRBD1	NA	TRBJ1-6	TRBV7-8	CASSLSPGQGLPLHF	TGTGCCAGCAGCTTATCGCCGGGACAGGGGTTACCCCTCCACTTT
TRBD2	NA	TRBJ2-5	TRBV6-1	CASSLSGGAGETQYF	TGTGCCAGCAGTTTGAGCGGGGGGGCTGGGGAGACCCAGTACTTC
NA	NA	TRBJ2-1	TRBV11-2	CASSLRSYNEQFF	TGTGCCAGCAGCCTGAGGTCCTACAATGAGCAGTTCTTC
NA	NA	TRBJ2-1	TRBV19	CASSIQGWNEQFF	TGTGCCAGTAGTATCCAGGGTTGGAATGAGCAGTTCTTC
TRBD2	NA	TRBJ2-5	TRBV6-2/TRBV6-3	CASSWAGGQETQYF	TGTGCCAGCAGCTGGGCGGGGGGGCAAGAGACCCAGTACTTC
TRBD1	NA	TRBJ1-1	TRBV7-2	CASSFTGTGITEAFF	TGTGCCAGCAGCTTCACCGGGACAGGGATCACTGAAGCTTTCTTT
NA	once	TRBJ2-5	TRBV5-1	CASSFGAGSQYF	TGCGCCAGCAGCTTCGGGGCGGGGTCCCAGTACTTC
NA	NA	TRBJ2-1	TRBV2	CASSEASVYNEQFF	TGTGCCAGCAGTGAGGCTAGCGTTTACAATGAGCAGTTCTTC
NA	NA	TRBJ1-3	TRBV3-1/TRBV3-2	CASSQLSANTIYF	TGTGCCAGCAGCCAATTAAGCGCAAACACCATATATTTT
TRBD1	NA	TRBJ1-2	TRBV2	CASSIQGATGYTF	TGTGCCAGCAGTATACAGGGGGCGACTGGCTACACCTTC
TRBD1	NA	TRBJ1-3	TRBV9	CASSVRQGRPGNTIYF	TGTGCCAGCAGCGTTCGACAGGGAAGGCCTGGAAACACCATATATTTT
NA	NA	TRBJ2-4	TRBV14	CASSPRAWGQRNIQYF	TGTGCCAGCAGCCCCCGGGCGTGGGGGCAAAGAAACATTCAGTACTTC
NA	once	TRBJ2-2	TRBV10-3	CAISESVGAGGELFF	TGTGCCATCAGTGAGTCCGTGGGGGCAGGCGGGGAGCTGTTTTTT
TRBD1	once	TRBJ1-1	TRBV27	CASSLLGQGITEAFF	TGTGCCAGCAGCCTTCTCGGACAGGGAATTACTGAAGCTTTCTTT
NA	NA	TRBJ1-4	TRBV5-1	CASSLGQLNEKLFF	TGCGCCAGCAGCTTAGGACAGCTTAATGAAAAACTGTTTTTT
TRBD1	NA	TRBJ2-7	TRBV5-6	CASSMGTRDRSYEQYF	TGTGCCAGCAGCATGGGGACACGGGACAGGTCATACGAGCAGTACTTC
NA	NA	TRBJ2-3	TRBV13	CASSPFTDTQYF	TGTGCCAGCAGCCCCTTCACAGATACGCAGTATTTT
TRBD1	NA	TRBJ2-6	TRBV15	CATSRGDRFSSGANVLTF	TGTGCCACCAGCAGGGGGGACAGGTTCAGCTCTGGGGCCAACGTCCTGACTTTC
NA	NA	TRBJ2-6	TRBV3-1/TRBV3-2	CASSQSSAGANVLTF	TGTGCCAGCAGCCAGAGCTCCGCTGGGGCCAACGTCCTGACTTTC
NA	NA	TRBJ2-2	TRBV27	CASSSRDTGELFF	TGTGCCAGCAGTTCCAGGGACACCGGGGAGCTGTTTTTT
TRBD1	NA	TRBJ1-2	TRBV6-1	CASSEARRGKGYTF	TGTGCCAGCAGTGAAGCGCGCAGGGGGAAGGGCTACACCTTC
TRBD1	once	TRBJ2-1	TRBV4-2	CASSQAGQGAYNEQFF	TGTGCCAGCAGCCAGGCGGGACAGGGGGCTTACAATGAGCAGTTCTTC
NA	NA	TRBJ2-6	TRBV3-1/TRBV3-2	CASSQGGAWANVLTF	TGTGCCAGCAGCCAAGGGGGCGCCTGGGCCAACGTCCTGACTTTC
NA	NA	TRBJ1-6	TRBV2	CATRPDFTPLHF	TGTGCCACCCGACCGGACTTCACACCCCTCCACTTT
NA	NA	TRBJ1-4	TRBV5-1	CASSPGPDTQNEKLFF	TGCGCCAGCAGCCCGGGCCCGGACACCCAGAACGAAAAACTGTTTTTT
TRBD1	NA	TRBJ2-2	TRBV4-3	CASSLGQGRTGELFF	TGCGCCAGCAGTCTTGGACAGGGAAGGACCGGGGAGCTGTTTTTT
NA	NA	TRBJ2-3	TRBV15	CATSSTWGGTDTQYF	TGTGCCACCAGCAGTACCTGGGGGGGCACAGATACGCAGTATTTT
NA	NA	TRBJ2-1	TRBV5-4	CASSFGQYNEQFF	TGTGCCAGCAGCTTTGGCCAGTACAATGAGCAGTTCTTC
TRBD2	NA	TRBJ2-3	TRBV29-1	CSTNGAGGTDTQYF	TGCAGCACGAATGGAGCGGGGGGGACAGATACGCAGTATTTT